This entry describes one T cell receptor (beta chain). Its antigen remains unknown. The data were obtained in a study of cytomegalovirus exposure and HLA in healthy donors. The study's findings and limits: Trimming of TCR beta V- and J-genes showed a link, identified in a later analysis, to a missense DCLRE1C variant. Some highly shared sequence variants likely arose as a pipeline artifact. In a later analysis, specific HLA alleles were associated with 15,000 to 20,000 TCR beta sequences at a 0.05 false discovery rate.

Trimming removed 0 bases at V and 1 base at J, with 12 bases between. Per germline, CDR1 MGHRA and CDR2 YSYEKL. This CDR3 is 16 amino acids long. The PCR had 60 Vbeta and 13 Jbeta primers. As originally analysed: A later analysis tallied some 80 million unique TCR beta chains, approximately 10 million of them shared. Generated by immunoSEQ multiplex PCR, the TCRdb table keeps only in-frame clones and is missing some. The V and J calls and clone size are taken from that table; D and trimming were inferred from the DNA. The sample includes roughly 33,000 clones, more than 80% of them seen just once. The clonotype originates from a male donor in good health and CMV-seronegative. The sample consisted of PBMCs. V gene TRBV4-1 combines with J gene TRBJ1-1; possible D gene TRBD1, 6 bases. The DNA for the CDR3 is TGCGCCAGCAGCCAAGAAGGGGGACGCCAGAACACTGAAGCTTTCTTT. It codes for CASSQEGGRQNTEAFF.